This T cell receptor (beta chain) emerged from a study of cytomegalovirus exposure and HLA in healthy donors. This PCR relied on a set of 60 Vbeta primers and 13 Jbeta primers. Using immunoSEQ multiplex PCR, the repertoire was profiled, and TCRdb retains in-frame clones only, with some absent. The sample shows 150,000 to 200,000 clones, roughly three quarters of them seen only once. Germline V gene lookup returns CDR1 SGHAT and CDR2 FQNNGV. The CDR3 is made up of 14 amino acids. Trimming removed 5 bases from V and 8 bases from J; junction bases left unmatched: 6. A note on this clone: No antigen is known for it.

Study-wide results and limits: In a later analysis, HLA-associated TCR beta chains were more clonally expanded than equally common others. By a later analysis, the bulk of CMV-associated TCR beta chains appeared HLA-restricted. Rare TCR sequences predominated, though certain public TCRs were found in many donors.

This chain connects TRBV11-2 to TRBJ1-4, with 9 bases matching TRBD1. The sample consisted of PBMCs. This receptor was identified in a man between 18 and 35 years old in good health and CMV-seropositive. The CDR3 sequence is CASSTGQGREKLFF. The CDR3 DNA reads TGTGCCAGCAGCACCGGACAGGGGCGAGAAAAACTGTTTTTT.